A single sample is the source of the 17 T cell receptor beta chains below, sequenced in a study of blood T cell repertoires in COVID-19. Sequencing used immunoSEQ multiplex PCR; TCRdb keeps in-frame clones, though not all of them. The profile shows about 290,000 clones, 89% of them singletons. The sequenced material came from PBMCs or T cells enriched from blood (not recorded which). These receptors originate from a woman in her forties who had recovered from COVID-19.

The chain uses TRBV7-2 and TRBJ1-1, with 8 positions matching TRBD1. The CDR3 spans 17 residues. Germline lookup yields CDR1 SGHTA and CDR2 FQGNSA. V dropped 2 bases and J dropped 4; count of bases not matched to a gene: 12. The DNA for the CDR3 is TGTGCCAGCAGCTTATGGGGGACCGGGACAGGAGTCACTGAAGCTTTCTTT. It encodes CASSLWGTGTGVTEAFF.

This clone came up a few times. CDR3 in amino acids: CASSLGTAGVDEQYF. In DNA, the CDR3 is TGTGCCAGCAGCTTAGGGACAGCGGGGGTGGACGAGCAGTACTTC. The rearrangement joins TRBV11-2 to TRBJ2-7; 8 positions match TRBD2. The germline V gene encodes CDR1 SGHAT and CDR2 FQNNGV. This CDR3 spans 15 amino acids. Trimming removed 1 base from V and 5 bases from J; junction bases left unmatched: 7.

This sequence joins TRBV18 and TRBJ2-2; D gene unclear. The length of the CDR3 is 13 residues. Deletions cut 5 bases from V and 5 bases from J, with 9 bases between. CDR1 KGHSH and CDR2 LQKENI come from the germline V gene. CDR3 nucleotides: TGTGCCAGCTCAACGAGGAAGACCGGGGAGCTGTTTTTT. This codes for CASSTRKTGELFF.

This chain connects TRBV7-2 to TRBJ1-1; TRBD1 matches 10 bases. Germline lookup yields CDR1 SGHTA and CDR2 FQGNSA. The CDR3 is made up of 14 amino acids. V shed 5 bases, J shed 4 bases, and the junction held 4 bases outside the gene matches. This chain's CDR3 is CASSRTGGITEAFF. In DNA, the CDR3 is TGTGCCAGCAGCCGGACAGGGGGGATCACTGAAGCTTTCTTT.

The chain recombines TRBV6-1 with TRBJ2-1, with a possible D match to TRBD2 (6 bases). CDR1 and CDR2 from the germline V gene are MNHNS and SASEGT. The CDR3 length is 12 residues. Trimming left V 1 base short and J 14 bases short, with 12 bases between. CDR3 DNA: TGTGCCAGCAGTGAAGACCGATGGGGGGAGTTCTTC. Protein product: CASSEDRWGEFF.

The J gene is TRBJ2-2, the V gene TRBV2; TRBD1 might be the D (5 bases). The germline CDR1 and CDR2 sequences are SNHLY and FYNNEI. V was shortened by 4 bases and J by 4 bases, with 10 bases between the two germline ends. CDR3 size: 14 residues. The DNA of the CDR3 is TGTGCCAGCAGTGCCAGGGTGAGCACCGGGGAGCTGTTTTTT. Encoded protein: CASSARVSTGELFF. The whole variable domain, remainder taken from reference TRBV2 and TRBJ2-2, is EPEVTQTPSHQVTQMGQEVILRCVPISNHLYFYWYRQILGQKVEFLVSFYNNEISEKSEIFDDQFSVERPDGSNFTLKIRSTKLEDSAMYFCASSARVSTGELFFGEGSRLTVL.

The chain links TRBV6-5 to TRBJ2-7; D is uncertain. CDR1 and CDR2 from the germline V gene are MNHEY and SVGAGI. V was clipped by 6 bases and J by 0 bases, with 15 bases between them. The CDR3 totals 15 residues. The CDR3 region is CASSTDTRLSYEQYF. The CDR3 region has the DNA TGTGCCAGCAGCACAGACACCCGCCTCTCCTACGAGCAGTACTTC.

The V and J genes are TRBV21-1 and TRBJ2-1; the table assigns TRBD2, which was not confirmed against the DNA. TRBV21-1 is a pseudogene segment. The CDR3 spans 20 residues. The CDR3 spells CASSPRLGQEFSGRHNLQFF. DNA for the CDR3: TGTGCCAGCAGCCCAAGGCTGGGACAGGAGTTTAGCGGGAGACATAACCTACAGTTCTTC.

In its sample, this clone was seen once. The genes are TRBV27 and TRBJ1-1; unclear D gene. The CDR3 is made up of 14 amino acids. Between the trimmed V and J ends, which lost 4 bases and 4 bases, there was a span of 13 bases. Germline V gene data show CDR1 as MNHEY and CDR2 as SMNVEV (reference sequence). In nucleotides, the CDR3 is TGTGCCAGCAGTTCCCCCGGGAGGGTCACTGAAGCTTTCTTT. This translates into CASSSPGRVTEAFF.

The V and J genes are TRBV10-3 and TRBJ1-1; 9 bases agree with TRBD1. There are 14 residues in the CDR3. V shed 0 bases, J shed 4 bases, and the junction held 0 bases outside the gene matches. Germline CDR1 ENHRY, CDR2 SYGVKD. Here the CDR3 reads CAISESTGGTEAFF. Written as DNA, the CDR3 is TGTGCCATCAGTGAGTCGACAGGGGGCACTGAAGCTTTCTTT.

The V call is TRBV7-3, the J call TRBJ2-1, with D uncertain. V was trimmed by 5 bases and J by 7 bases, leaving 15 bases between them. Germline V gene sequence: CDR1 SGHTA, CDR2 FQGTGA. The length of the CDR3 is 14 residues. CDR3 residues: CASSSSRLRNEQFF. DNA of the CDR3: TGTGCCAGCAGCAGTAGTAGATTGAGGAATGAGCAGTTCTTC. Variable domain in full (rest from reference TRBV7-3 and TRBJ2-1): GAGVSQTPSNKVTEKGKYVELRCDPISGHTALYWYRQSLGQGPEFLIYFQGTGAADDSGLPNDRFFAVRPEGSVSTLKIQRTERGDSAVYLCASSSSRLRNEQFFGPGTRLTVL.

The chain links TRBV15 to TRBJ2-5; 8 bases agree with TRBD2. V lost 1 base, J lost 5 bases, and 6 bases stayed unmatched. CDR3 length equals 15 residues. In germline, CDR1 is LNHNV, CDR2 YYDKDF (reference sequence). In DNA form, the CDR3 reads TGTGCCACCAGCAGAGGTTTAGCGGGGCAGGAGACCCAGTACTTC. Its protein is CATSRGLAGQETQYF.

This CDR3 reads CASSLAWTSGGGKNIQYF. The DNA of the CDR3 is TGTGCCAGCAGCTTAGCTTGGACTAGCGGGGGTGGCAAAAACATTCAGTACTTC. The chain uses TRBV11-1 and TRBJ2-4; 13 nucleotides match TRBD2. Germline CDR1 reads SGHAT; CDR2 reads FQDESV (reference sequence). CDR3 length equals 18 residues. Unmatched junction bases numbered 5, after V lost 0 bases and J lost 3 bases.

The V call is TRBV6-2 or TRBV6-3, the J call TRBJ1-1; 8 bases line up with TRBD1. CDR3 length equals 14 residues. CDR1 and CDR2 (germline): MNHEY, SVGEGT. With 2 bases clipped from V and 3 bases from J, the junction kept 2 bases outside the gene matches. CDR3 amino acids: CASSYQGADTEAFF. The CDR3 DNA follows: TGTGCCAGCAGTTACCAGGGGGCGGACACTGAAGCTTTCTTT.

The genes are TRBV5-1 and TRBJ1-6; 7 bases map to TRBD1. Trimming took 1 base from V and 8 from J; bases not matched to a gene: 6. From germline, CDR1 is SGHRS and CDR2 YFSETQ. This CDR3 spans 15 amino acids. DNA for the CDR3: TGCGCCAGCAGCTTGCGGCCAGGGGGAGATTCACCCCTCCACTTT. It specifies CASSLRPGGDSPLHF.

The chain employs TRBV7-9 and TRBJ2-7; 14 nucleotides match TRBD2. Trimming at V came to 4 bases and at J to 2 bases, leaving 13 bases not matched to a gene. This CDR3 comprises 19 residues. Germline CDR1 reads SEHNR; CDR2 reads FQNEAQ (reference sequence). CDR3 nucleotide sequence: TGTGCCAGCAGCTCTTTAAGAGGGACTAGCGGGGGCCCTACCTACGAGCAGTACTTC. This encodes CASSSLRGTSGGPTYEQYF.

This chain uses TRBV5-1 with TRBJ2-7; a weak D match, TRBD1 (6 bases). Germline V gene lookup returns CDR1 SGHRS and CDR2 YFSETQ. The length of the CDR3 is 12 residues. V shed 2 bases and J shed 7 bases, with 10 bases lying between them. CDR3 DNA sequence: TGCGCCAGCAGCTTACAGGGAATTGAGCAGTACTTC. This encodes CASSLQGIEQYF.